The rows below give T cell receptor beta chains drawn from one sample of a study of shared clonotypes between healthy human individuals. Repertoires were generated with immunoSEQ multiplex PCR, while TCRdb's copy carries only in-frame clones and drops some. The sample shows approximately 2,200,000 clones, about 93% of them seen only once. Material for sequencing was naive CD8+ T cells from PBMCs. The receptors originated from a man aged 18 to 30 in good health. Some clones in this sample may be carry-over from other donors' samples. The CDR3 runs from the conserved cysteine through the conserved F or W. A D gene is named only where the DNA matches it firmly. Clone size is shown for a subset of rows, as once, few, many or a class of expanded clone.

d_gene: .; v_gene: TRBV5-8; abundance: .; j_gene: TRBJ1-3; CDR3aa: CASSLVPGNTIYF; CDR3nt: TGTGCCAGCAGCTTGGTCCCTGGAAACACCATATATTTT
d_gene: .; v_gene: TRBV18; abundance: .; j_gene: TRBJ1-1; CDR3aa: CASSPDRPRDEAFF; CDR3nt: TGTGCCAGCTCACCAGACCGCCCGAGGGATGAAGCTTTCTTT
d_gene: .; v_gene: TRBV4-3; abundance: .; j_gene: TRBJ2-7; CDR3aa: CASSQGGSANYEQYF; CDR3nt: TGCGCCAGCAGCCAAGGCGGTAGCGCTAATTACGAGCAGTACTTC
d_gene: TRBD1; v_gene: TRBV9; abundance: .; j_gene: TRBJ1-1; CDR3aa: CASRPTGAINTEAFF; CDR3nt: TGTGCCAGCAGGCCGACAGGGGCCATAAACACTGAAGCTTTCTTT
d_gene: TRBD1; v_gene: TRBV10-1; abundance: .; j_gene: TRBJ2-2; CDR3aa: CASSQTGGAGELFF; CDR3nt: TGCGCCAGCAGTCAGACAGGGGGAGCCGGGGAGCTGTTTTTT
d_gene: .; v_gene: TRBV10-1; abundance: once; j_gene: TRBJ1-1; CDR3aa: CASSASGGTEAFF; CDR3nt: TGCGCCAGCAGTGCGTCGGGGGGCACTGAAGCTTTCTTT
d_gene: .; v_gene: TRBV21-1; abundance: .; j_gene: TRBJ2-7; CDR3aa: CASSGPRRGGDYEQYF; CDR3nt: TGTGCCAGCAGTGGTCCCAGGCGGGGAGGCGACTACGAGCAGTACTTC
d_gene: TRBD1; v_gene: TRBV27; abundance: once; j_gene: TRBJ1-2; CDR3aa: CASSFNGTDGYTF; CDR3nt: TGTGCCAGCAGTTTTAACGGGACAGATGGCTACACCTTC
d_gene: .; v_gene: TRBV27; abundance: once; j_gene: TRBJ2-1; CDR3aa: CASSLSYGGRVYNEQFF; CDR3nt: TGTGCCAGCAGTTTATCGTATGGGGGAAGAGTCTACAATGAGCAGTTCTTC
d_gene: .; v_gene: TRBV9; abundance: .; j_gene: TRBJ2-7; CDR3aa: CASSVTSARGYEQYF; CDR3nt: TGTGCCAGCAGCGTTACTAGCGCCAGGGGGTACGAGCAGTACTTC
d_gene: TRBD1; v_gene: TRBV4-1; abundance: .; j_gene: TRBJ1-4; CDR3aa: CASSPSGGPPPNEKLFF; CDR3nt: TGCGCCAGCAGCCCCTCAGGGGGACCACCTCCCAATGAAAAACTGTTTTTT
d_gene: .; v_gene: TRBV27; abundance: .; j_gene: TRBJ2-1; CDR3aa: CASSVSSHEQFF; CDR3nt: TGTGCCAGCAGTGTGTCGAGCCATGAGCAGTTCTTC
d_gene: .; v_gene: TRBV11-2; abundance: .; j_gene: TRBJ2-7; CDR3aa: CASSSSYEQYF; CDR3nt: TGTGCCAGCAGCTCAAGCTACGAGCAGTACTTC
d_gene: .; v_gene: TRBV9; abundance: .; j_gene: TRBJ2-3; CDR3aa: CASSVARETDTQYF; CDR3nt: TGTGCCAGCAGCGTCGCCAGAGAAACAGATACGCAGTATTTT
d_gene: .; v_gene: TRBV27; abundance: .; j_gene: TRBJ2-7; CDR3aa: CASIGRDTYEQYF; CDR3nt: TGTGCCAGCATTGGTAGGGACACCTACGAGCAGTACTTC
d_gene: .; v_gene: TRBV4-2; abundance: .; j_gene: TRBJ2-1; CDR3aa: CASSQVRTDNEQFF; CDR3nt: TGTGCCAGCAGCCAAGTTCGGACAGACAATGAGCAGTTCTTC
d_gene: .; v_gene: TRBV27; abundance: .; j_gene: TRBJ2-2; CDR3aa: CASSLWHPGELFF; CDR3nt: TGTGCCAGCAGTTTATGGCATCCCGGGGAGCTGTTTTTT
d_gene: .; v_gene: TRBV9; abundance: .; j_gene: TRBJ2-1; CDR3aa: CASSVVPVVGGSYNEQFF; CDR3nt: TGTGCCAGCAGCGTAGTTCCCGTGGTGGGAGGCTCCTACAATGAGCAGTTCTTC
d_gene: .; v_gene: TRBV6-5; abundance: .; j_gene: TRBJ1-2; CDR3aa: CASRGHLYGYTF; CDR3nt: TGTGCCAGCAGGGGACACCTCTATGGCTACACCTTC
d_gene: TRBD1; v_gene: TRBV27; abundance: .; j_gene: TRBJ2-7; CDR3aa: CASSPGTGTYYEQYF; CDR3nt: TGTGCCAGCAGTCCTGGGACAGGGACCTACTACGAGCAGTACTTC
d_gene: .; v_gene: TRBV19; abundance: .; j_gene: TRBJ1-1; CDR3aa: CASRKVNTEAFF; CDR3nt: TGTGCCAGTAGGAAAGTGAACACTGAAGCTTTCTTT
d_gene: .; v_gene: TRBV5-1; abundance: .; j_gene: TRBJ2-1; CDR3aa: CASSSLRDLNLNEQFF; CDR3nt: TGCGCCAGCTCAAGCCTTCGGGACTTGAATCTCAATGAGCAGTTCTTC
d_gene: TRBD2; v_gene: TRBV28; abundance: once; j_gene: TRBJ2-1; CDR3aa: CASRASGELHYNEQFF; CDR3nt: TGTGCCAGCAGAGCTAGCGGAGAGCTCCACTACAATGAGCAGTTCTTC
d_gene: TRBD2; v_gene: TRBV7-8; abundance: .; j_gene: TRBJ2-1; CDR3aa: CASSLSREAHGDEQFF; CDR3nt: TGTGCCAGCAGCTTATCACGGGAGGCCCATGGGGATGAGCAGTTCTTC
d_gene: .; v_gene: TRBV19; abundance: .; j_gene: TRBJ2-2; CDR3aa: CASSLRPPGPSTGELFF; CDR3nt: TGTGCCAGTAGTTTACGCCCGCCGGGACCAAGCACCGGGGAGCTGTTTTTT
d_gene: .; v_gene: TRBV28; abundance: .; j_gene: TRBJ1-5; CDR3aa: CASSSGNQPQHF; CDR3nt: TGTGCCAGCAGTTCCGGCAATCAGCCCCAGCATTTT
d_gene: TRBD2; v_gene: TRBV19; abundance: .; j_gene: TRBJ2-3; CDR3aa: CASTGTSGRAGGTDTQYF; CDR3nt: TGTGCCAGTACCGGGACTAGCGGGAGGGCCGGGGGGACAGATACGCAGTATTTT
d_gene: .; v_gene: TRBV29-1; abundance: once; j_gene: TRBJ1-1; CDR3aa: CSVSDAGGTEAFF; CDR3nt: TGCAGCGTTTCGGACGCGGGGGGGACTGAAGCTTTCTTT
d_gene: TRBD2; v_gene: TRBV7-9; abundance: .; j_gene: TRBJ2-1; CDR3aa: CASSLFVAGDNEQFF; CDR3nt: TGTGCCAGCAGCTTATTTGTGGCGGGAGACAATGAGCAGTTCTTC
d_gene: .; v_gene: TRBV25-1; abundance: .; j_gene: TRBJ2-5; CDR3aa: CASRGSVIFETQYF; CDR3nt: TGTGCCAGCAGGGGCAGCGTGATATTTGAGACCCAGTACTTC
d_gene: TRBD2; v_gene: TRBV29-1; abundance: .; j_gene: TRBJ2-1; CDR3aa: CSVEGTRRYNEQFF; CDR3nt: TGCAGCGTTGAAGGGACTAGAAGGTACAATGAGCAGTTCTTC
d_gene: TRBD1; v_gene: TRBV28; abundance: .; j_gene: TRBJ1-2; CDR3aa: CASSLYTGGFYGYTF; CDR3nt: TGTGCCAGCAGTTTATACACAGGGGGCTTCTATGGCTACACCTTC
d_gene: .; v_gene: TRBV27; abundance: .; j_gene: TRBJ2-7; CDR3aa: CASRQGRTYEQYF; CDR3nt: TGTGCCAGCAGGCAGGGTAGAACCTACGAGCAGTACTTC
d_gene: TRBD2; v_gene: TRBV11-3; abundance: .; j_gene: TRBJ2-1; CDR3aa: CASSPHLAGADNEQFF; CDR3nt: TGTGCCAGCAGCCCTCACTTGGCGGGAGCAGACAATGAGCAGTTCTTC
d_gene: .; v_gene: TRBV11-2; abundance: .; j_gene: TRBJ2-1; CDR3aa: CASSPSEWGYNEQFF; CDR3nt: TGTGCCAGCAGCCCCTCAGAGTGGGGATACAATGAGCAGTTCTTC
d_gene: TRBD2; v_gene: TRBV4-3; abundance: once; j_gene: TRBJ2-3; CDR3aa: CASSQEDRLAEGTDTQYF; CDR3nt: TGCGCCAGCAGCCAAGAAGATCGGCTAGCGGAAGGGACAGATACGCAGTATTTT
d_gene: .; v_gene: TRBV5-1; abundance: .; j_gene: TRBJ2-3; CDR3aa: CASSLATRASTDTQYF; CDR3nt: TGCGCCAGCAGCTTGGCCACGCGGGCCAGCACAGATACGCAGTATTTT
d_gene: .; v_gene: TRBV27; abundance: .; j_gene: TRBJ2-7; CDR3aa: CASSPRVGTNEQYF; CDR3nt: TGTGCCAGCAGTCCCCGTGTGGGGACCAACGAGCAGTACTTC
d_gene: .; v_gene: TRBV5-8; abundance: .; j_gene: TRBJ2-5; CDR3aa: CASSGGAYQETQYF; CDR3nt: TGTGCCAGCAGCGGGGGGGCGTACCAAGAGACCCAGTACTTC
d_gene: .; v_gene: TRBV30; abundance: .; j_gene: TRBJ1-3; CDR3aa: CAGTTKSGNTIYF; CDR3nt: TGTGCCGGAACCACCAAGAGTGGAAACACCATATATTTT
d_gene: TRBD2; v_gene: TRBV7-9; abundance: .; j_gene: TRBJ2-7; CDR3aa: CASSLVGTSGRIPRGEQYF; CDR3nt: TGTGCCAGCAGCTTAGTGGGGACTAGCGGGAGGATCCCTAGGGGCGAGCAGTACTTC
d_gene: TRBD1; v_gene: TRBV10-2; abundance: .; j_gene: TRBJ1-2; CDR3aa: CASSVDRGGGYTF; CDR3nt: TGCGCCAGCAGCGTCGACAGGGGGGGAGGCTACACCTTC
d_gene: .; v_gene: TRBV4-3; abundance: .; j_gene: TRBJ1-1; CDR3aa: CASSQGVTAENTEAFF; CDR3nt: TGCGCCAGCAGCCAAGGCGTTACAGCAGAAAACACTGAAGCTTTCTTT
d_gene: .; v_gene: TRBV4-3; abundance: .; j_gene: TRBJ2-5; CDR3aa: CASSQVGGTQETQYF; CDR3nt: TGCGCCAGCAGCCAAGTAGGGGGGACCCAAGAGACCCAGTACTTC
d_gene: TRBD2; v_gene: TRBV7-3; abundance: .; j_gene: TRBJ2-3; CDR3aa: CASGTSGSTTDTQYF; CDR3nt: TGTGCCAGCGGTACTAGCGGGAGTACGACAGATACGCAGTATTTT
d_gene: TRBD2; v_gene: TRBV11-3; abundance: once; j_gene: TRBJ2-2; CDR3aa: CASSRSGRVGELFF; CDR3nt: TGTGCCAGCAGCCGTAGCGGGAGGGTGGGGGAGCTGTTTTTT
d_gene: .; v_gene: TRBV7-9; abundance: .; j_gene: TRBJ2-1; CDR3aa: CASSLDSGEQFF; CDR3nt: TGTGCCAGCAGCCTAGACAGTGGTGAGCAGTTCTTC
d_gene: TRBD2; v_gene: TRBV10-3; abundance: .; j_gene: TRBJ2-7; CDR3aa: CAISVTPRLAGEEREQYF; CDR3nt: TGTGCCATCAGTGTTACCCCTCGACTAGCGGGAGAGGAGCGCGAGCAGTACTTC
d_gene: TRBD2; v_gene: TRBV9; abundance: .; j_gene: TRBJ2-7; CDR3aa: CASSELASGWDEQYF; CDR3nt: TGTGCCAGCAGCGAACTAGCGTCGGGGTGGGACGAGCAGTACTTC
d_gene: TRBD1; v_gene: TRBV4-1; abundance: .; j_gene: TRBJ1-2; CDR3aa: CASSTTGGAGYGYTF; CDR3nt: TGCGCCAGCAGTACTACAGGGGGCGCAGGCTATGGCTACACCTTC
d_gene: .; v_gene: TRBV27; abundance: once; j_gene: TRBJ1-2; CDR3aa: CASSFSPPTDNYGYTF; CDR3nt: TGTGCCAGCAGTTTTAGCCCGCCCACGGACAACTATGGCTACACCTTC